The present entry profiles one T cell receptor beta chain with its context. The target of this receptor is not known. No base quality values were provided; no much bigger clone lies one nucleotide off. Healthy HIV-negative adults with no recently reported acute infections or vaccinations were included as donors. Every donor was a Caucasian adult residing in Nashville, Tennessee, USA. CD4+ T cells were enriched by magnetic negative selection; naive cells were then positively selected on CD45RA, and the negative fraction formed the memory subset. Blood was obtained by leukapheresis, after which PBMCs were separated by Ficoll-Histopaque density gradient centrifugation and cryopreserved in liquid nitrogen vapor phase. Analytical flow cytometry was used to check the purity and quantity of each magnetically sorted T cell population. Genomic DNA was isolated from every sorted fraction and measured by UV absorbance on a Nanodrop 2000c.

The data were obtained in a study of shared clonotypes between healthy human individuals (TCRdb year 2020). Describing the broader study: A few men and two women, aged 18 to 49 years, made up the cohort. To estimate repertoire size and how much clonotypes are shared between individuals, the study performed deep sequencing of blood TCR repertoires from a handful of healthy adults. For each donor, CD4 naive and CD4 memory were each given three plates, CD8 naive was given two plates, and CD8 memory was given one plate. Per donor, leukapheresis produced somewhere between about 0.94 and 9.5 billion PBMCs. To increase sequencing depth and limit assay-specific biases, different laboratories used diverse techniques to prepare libraries and sequence TCR repertoires. What the work shows at the level of the full study, not this receptor alone: Naive subsets generally had larger estimated clonotype richness than memory subsets. Based on pairwise subsampling, the degree of clonotype sharing among donors was expected to be affected by sequencing depth. Rarefaction of sorted-subset datasets indicated incomplete sequencing despite the large sequencing depth. Sharing across several donors was observed for 4.5% to 6.5% of naive CD4, less than 4% of naive CD8, around 2.5% of memory CD4, and over 0.3% of memory CD8 clonotypes. Only blood was sampled, and tissue TCR repertoires likely differ from those in blood. Compared with non-shared clonotypes, clonotypes shared by all four sorted-subset donors had higher generation probabilities. Because the study included only a small number of donors, the genetic and exposure-history diversity represented was limited.

Using the deep immunoSEQ assay, TCR CDR3 regions were amplified from genomic DNA by multiplex PCR. For each cell subset, the extracted genomic DNA was distributed evenly across all wells of several immunoSEQ 96-well plates, and each plate served as one replicate. For sorted subsets, roughly 200 ng of genomic DNA, equivalent to 25,000 to 30,000 T cell genomes, went into each replicate PCR. Purified libraries were measured with a Qubit 3.0 fluorometer, size-checked on a Bioanalyzer 2100, and measured again with the KAPA Library Quantification kit. Every immunoSEQ 96-well plate was sequenced on a separate single-read 150-cycle Illumina NextSeq 550 flow cell. The published analysis was carried out like this. Because only junctional sequences without quality scores were contained in the immunoSEQ output, filtering matching that applied to full-length reads could not be performed. Sequences were annotated with PyIR, a Python wrapper for IgBLAST v1.9, using IMGT germline references to assign V/J genes and CDR3. Reads were filtered out if the reads had weak V/J assignments (E-value above 1e-6), no CDR3, stop codons, out-of-frame junctions, or ambiguous translated residues. V3J clonotypes were defined by identical inferred V gene, J gene, and CDR3 amino acid sequence. Percentage overlap between repertoires was computed as shared unique clonotypes divided by the size of the smaller repertoire. Repertoire richness was assessed with RTK rarefaction, the Chao1 estimator, and Recon v2.1 estimates of unobserved clonotypes. For all TCRbeta clonotypes obtained by the gDNA method from a few donors, generation probabilities were computed with OLGA. TCRdb took this table from immuneACCESS and kept in-frame rearrangements with V and J called. Such tables lack part of the clones; where checked against another copy, unresolved V genes explain under half of the gap, and the rest is unexplained. V and J calls plus clone size are reproduced from that table; the DNA served to infer D and trimming. This sample comprises more than 2,000,000 clones, approximately 92% of them detected only once. The biggest ten clones account for about 0.13% of the sample.

Trimming removed 0 bases from V and 4 bases from J, leaving 14 bases between the germline ends. For CDR1 and CDR2, the germline V gene (reference sequence) lists WNHNN and SYGVQD. The CDR3 goes from the cysteine to the phenylalanine over 16 residues. The CDR3 DNA has 48 bases and is translated from base 1. The sequencing input was naive CD4+ T cells sorted from blood. The cell subset or site label for this specimen denotes: CD45RA+ positively selected. Recombination connected TRBV10-1 to TRBJ2-3; 6 matching bases give a weak D call of TRBD2. The TCR was taken from a man younger than 35 in good health. The CDR3 here reads CASSESAGWGADTQYF. The nucleotide sequence reads TGCGCCAGCAGTGAGTCCGCGGGGTGGGGAGCAGATACGCAGTATTTT.